The rows below give T cell receptor beta chains drawn from one sample of a study of T cell repertoires in cytomegalovirus infection. TCRdb redid the calling of the reads with MiXCR, one entry per CDR3 protein. Of 600,000 to 800,000 distinct CDR3 sequences detected, 24% appear once; the ten largest clones hold approximately 8.2%. The material sequenced was CD8+ T cells from PBMCs. These receptors originate from a human donor in good health (CMV status not recorded). Some clones in this sample may be carry-over from other donors' samples. The CDR3 runs from the conserved cysteine through the conserved F or W. The order of the fields is D gene, V gene, J gene, clone size, CDR3 DNA, CDR3 protein. The D gene is left open where the match is weak. Expanded clones are given a class, and other clones once, few, many or no size at all.

d_call: TRBD1; v_call: TRBV7-2; j_call: TRBJ1-2; clone_size: few; cdr3_nt: TGTGCCAGCAGCTCAGGGGGCGTGGAAGGCTACACCTTC; cdr3_aa: CASSSGGVEGYTF
d_call: .; v_call: TRBV11-1; j_call: TRBJ2-7; clone_size: many; cdr3_nt: TGTGCCAGCAGCTTAGCGGCAGGGTCCTACGAGCAGTACTTC; cdr3_aa: CASSLAAGSYEQYF
d_call: .; v_call: TRBV11-2; j_call: TRBJ1-2; clone_size: many; cdr3_nt: TGTGCCAGCAGCGTCTCACTGAACTATGGCTACACCTTC; cdr3_aa: CASSVSLNYGYTF
d_call: .; v_call: TRBV6-2/TRBV6-3; j_call: TRBJ2-1; clone_size: few; cdr3_nt: TGTGCCAGCAGTTACAGGGAGCCTTACAATGAGCAGTTCTTC; cdr3_aa: CASSYREPYNEQFF
d_call: .; v_call: TRBV29-1; j_call: TRBJ2-1; clone_size: .; cdr3_nt: TGCAGCGTGGGACTCGACTGGCGGAATGAGCAGTTCTTC; cdr3_aa: CSVGLDWRNEQFF
d_call: .; v_call: TRBV4-1; j_call: TRBJ2-7; clone_size: .; cdr3_nt: TGCGCCAGCAGCCAAGCCGTGACGGTTTTCGTCCACGAGCAGTACTTC; cdr3_aa: CASSQAVTVFVHEQYF
d_call: .; v_call: TRBV7-9; j_call: TRBJ2-6; clone_size: .; cdr3_nt: TGTGCCAGCACCCTCTTAGACAGCTCTGGGGCCAACGTCCTGACTTTC; cdr3_aa: CASTLLDSSGANVLTF
d_call: .; v_call: TRBV19; j_call: TRBJ1-1; clone_size: many; cdr3_nt: TGTGCCAGTACGGACAGAGCGAACACTGAAGCTTTCTTT; cdr3_aa: CASTDRANTEAFF
d_call: .; v_call: TRBV11-2; j_call: TRBJ2-5; clone_size: .; cdr3_nt: TGTGCCAGCAGCTTGGGACGGTCGGGGACCCAGTACTTC; cdr3_aa: CASSLGRSGTQYF
d_call: .; v_call: TRBV11-2; j_call: TRBJ2-2; clone_size: few; cdr3_nt: TGTGCCAGCGCGAGAGGCGGGGAGCTGTTTTTT; cdr3_aa: CASARGGELFF
d_call: .; v_call: TRBV12-3/TRBV12-4; j_call: TRBJ2-1; clone_size: .; cdr3_nt: TGTGCCGCCTCGAGTGGGCACAATGAGCAGTTCTTC; cdr3_aa: CAASSGHNEQFF
d_call: TRBD1; v_call: TRBV7-2; j_call: TRBJ1-2; clone_size: many; cdr3_nt: TGTGCCAGCAGCTTACCAGGGACAGGGACTAACTATGGCTACACCTTC; cdr3_aa: CASSLPGTGTNYGYTF
d_call: .; v_call: TRBV7-9; j_call: TRBJ1-3; clone_size: .; cdr3_nt: TGTGCCAGCAGCGCGGAAATCTCTGGAAACACCATATATTTT; cdr3_aa: CASSAEISGNTIYF
d_call: .; v_call: TRBV7-3; j_call: TRBJ2-2; clone_size: few; cdr3_nt: TGTGCCAGCAGCTTAACTAAAAGGGGCAACACCGGGGAGCTGTTTTTT; cdr3_aa: CASSLTKRGNTGELFF
d_call: .; v_call: TRBV4-2; j_call: TRBJ1-6; clone_size: few; cdr3_nt: TGTGCCAGCAGCCAAGTCAGGGGTGATAATTCACCCCTCCACTTT; cdr3_aa: CASSQVRGDNSPLHF
d_call: .; v_call: TRBV20-1; j_call: TRBJ2-7; clone_size: .; cdr3_nt: TGCAGTGCTAGAGATCTGGGGGTGTACGAGCAGTACTTC; cdr3_aa: CSARDLGVYEQYF
d_call: .; v_call: TRBV7-6; j_call: TRBJ2-7; clone_size: few; cdr3_nt: TGTGCCAGCAGCTTGAGCTCAGTAGCGTTCTACGAGCAGTACTTC; cdr3_aa: CASSLSSVAFYEQYF